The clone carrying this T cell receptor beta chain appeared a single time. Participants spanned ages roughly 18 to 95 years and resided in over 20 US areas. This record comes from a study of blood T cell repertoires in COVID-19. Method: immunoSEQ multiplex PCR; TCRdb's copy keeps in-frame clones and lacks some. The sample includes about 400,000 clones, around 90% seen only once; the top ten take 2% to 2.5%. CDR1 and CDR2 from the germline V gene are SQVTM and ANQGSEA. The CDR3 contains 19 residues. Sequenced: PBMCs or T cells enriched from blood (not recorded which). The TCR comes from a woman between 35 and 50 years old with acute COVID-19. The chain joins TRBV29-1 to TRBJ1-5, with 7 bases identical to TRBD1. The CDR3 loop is CRLNAYPGQCICGNQPQHF. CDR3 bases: TGCAGATTAAATGCCTACCCGGGACAGTGTATTTGTGGGAATCAGCCCCAGCATTTT.